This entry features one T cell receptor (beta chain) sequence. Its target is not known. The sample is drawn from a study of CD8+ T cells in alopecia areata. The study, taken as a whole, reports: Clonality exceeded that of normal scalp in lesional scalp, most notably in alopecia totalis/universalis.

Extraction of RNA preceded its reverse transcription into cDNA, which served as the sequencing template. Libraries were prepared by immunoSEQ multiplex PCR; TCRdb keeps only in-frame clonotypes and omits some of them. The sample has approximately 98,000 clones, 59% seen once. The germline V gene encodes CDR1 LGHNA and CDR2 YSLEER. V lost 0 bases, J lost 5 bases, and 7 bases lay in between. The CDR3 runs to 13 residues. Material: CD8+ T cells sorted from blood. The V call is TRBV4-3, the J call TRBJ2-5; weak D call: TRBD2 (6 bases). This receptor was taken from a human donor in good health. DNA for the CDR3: TGCGCCAGCAGCCAAGATGGGAGGGAGACCCAGTACTTC. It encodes CASSQDGRETQYF.